The present entry profiles one T cell receptor (beta chain) with its context. Its target is unknown. The use of genomic DNA as template underpinned the TCR beta VDJ and CDR3 profiling. Via MiXCR, TCRdb re-called the reads, giving one row per CDR3 protein. The data show approximately 220,000 distinct CDR3 sequences, around 49% seen once. The data derive from a study of CD8+CD57+ T cells in acquired aplastic anemia. Across the study: Sorted cells (CD4+ and CD8+) yielded DNA amounts that averaged approximately 3.2 ug.

All patients picked for sequencing had shown, by flow cytometry, an expansion of CD8+CD57+ cells. The patients all had a severe acquired aplastic anemia diagnosis. Blood came from patients not yet given any therapy. Study-wide results and caveats: About 30 CD8+ CDR3 sequences occurred in both the patients and the controls.

Trimming at V came to 4 bases and at J to 4 bases, leaving 15 bases not matched to a gene. In germline, CDR1 is LNHNV, CDR2 YYDKDF (reference sequence). CDR3 size: 17 residues. The sample taken for sequencing was sorted CD4+, CD8+, or CD8+CD57+ T cells (not recorded which) from PBMCs. J is TRBJ1-1 and V is TRBV15; 7 nucleotides align to TRBD1. This TCR was recovered from a human donor with aplastic anemia. CDR3: CATSIYRGEIEGTEAFF. The DNA of the CDR3 is TGTGCCACCAGCATTTACAGGGGAGAGATAGAAGGCACTGAAGCTTTCTTT.